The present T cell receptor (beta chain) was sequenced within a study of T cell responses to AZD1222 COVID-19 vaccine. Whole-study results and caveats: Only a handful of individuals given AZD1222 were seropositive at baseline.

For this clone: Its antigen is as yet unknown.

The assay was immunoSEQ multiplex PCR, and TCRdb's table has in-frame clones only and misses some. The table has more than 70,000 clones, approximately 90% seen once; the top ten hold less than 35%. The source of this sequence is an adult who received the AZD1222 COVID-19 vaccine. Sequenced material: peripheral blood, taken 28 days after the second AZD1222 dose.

The CDR3 reads CAISESHQNTGELFF. The CDR3 nucleotides read TGTGCCATCAGTGAGTCCCACCAGAACACCGGGGAGCTGTTTTTT. The chain carries TRBV10-3 and TRBJ2-2, with no clear D. Looked up from germline, CDR1 is ENHRY and CDR2 is SYGVKD. V lost 0 bases and J 1 base, leaving 6 bases between the germline ends. The CDR3 loop spans 15 amino acids.